This is a list of T cell receptor beta chains from one sample in a study of T-cell reconstitution after alpha-beta-depleted transplantation in children. TCRdb called the PCR reads again in MiXCR, with one record for every CDR3 protein. Found here are approximately 210,000 distinct CDR3 sequences, about 14% of them singletons; the top ten hold over 10%. The source was PBMCs from the stem cell graft donor, collected from the stem cell graft. The source is a human donor who donated a stem cell graft to a child with acute lymphoblastic leukemia. Each CDR3 is given with its conserved first and last residue. D genes are given only for firm matches. Not all rows give a size; the values are once, few, many and, for expanded clones, a class.

cdr3_nt cdr3_aa clone_size j_call d_call v_call
TGCGCCAGCAGCTTGGAAGGCAGGGGTATGACTGAAGCTTTCTTT CASSLEGRGMTEAFF many TRBJ1-1 - TRBV5-1
TGTGCCAGCAGCCAAAAACTGGGGGAGACCCAGTACTTC CASSQKLGETQYF - TRBJ2-5 - TRBV4-2
TGTGCCAGCAGCTTAGGGACTAGCGGAGGGGGTATGTATGAGCAGTTCTTC CASSLGTSGGGMYEQFF many TRBJ2-1 TRBD2 TRBV11-3
TGCAGCGTTGCTGGGTCCGGGGCCAACGTCCTGACTTTC CSVAGSGANVLTF - TRBJ2-6 - TRBV29-1
TGCGCCAGCAGCGCCAGGGGATTTGGCACTGAAGCTTTCTTT CASSARGFGTEAFF - TRBJ1-1 - TRBV5-1
TGCAGTGCCAGGACCCCAGCGGGGAATATCCAAAACATTCAGTACTTC CSARTPAGNIQNIQYF many TRBJ2-4 TRBD2 TRBV20-1
TGTGCCAGCGGGGAGGGGATAGATACGCAGTATTTT CASGEGIDTQYF many TRBJ2-3 TRBD2 TRBV12-3/TRBV12-4
TGCGCCAGCAGCCCGGCGGCCAAAAACATTCAGTACTTC CASSPAAKNIQYF many TRBJ2-4 - TRBV5-1
TGTGCCATCAGTGCAAAAAAGGCGGCTAGCGGGGAAGATTACAATGAGCAGTTCTTC CAISAKKAASGEDYNEQFF - TRBJ2-1 TRBD2 TRBV10-3
TGCAGTGCTACGCCGGCAGGGCGAGAGAACACTGAAGCTTTCTTT CSATPAGRENTEAFF - TRBJ1-1 - TRBV20-1
TGCAGCGTTGAAGCCTGGCAGGGAGCAGAGACCCAGTACTTC CSVEAWQGAETQYF many TRBJ2-5 - TRBV29-1
TGTGCCAGCTCACCAGTCCCAGCTGAGCAGTTCTTC CASSPVPAEQFF many TRBJ2-1 - TRBV18
TGTGCCAGCACCCTAGGGGGGACGGCCACTGAAGCTTTCTTT CASTLGGTATEAFF - TRBJ1-1 - TRBV12-3/TRBV12-4
TGCAGTGCTTCTTCGGGACAGGGCTACGAGCAGTACTTC CSASSGQGYEQYF many TRBJ2-7 TRBD1 TRBV20-1
TGTGCCAGCAGCCCCCAATTAAGATCAGATACGCAGTATTTT CASSPQLRSDTQYF many TRBJ2-3 - TRBV6-5
TGTGCCAGCAGCTTAGTCGGGAATTCCTACGAGCAGTACTTC CASSLVGNSYEQYF many TRBJ2-7 - TRBV7-8
TGTGCCAGCAGTCGACTAGCGGCCAGCTCCTACGAGCAGTACTTC CASSRLAASSYEQYF many TRBJ2-7 TRBD2 TRBV6-2/TRBV6-3
TGTGCCAGCAGCCAAGCCAGGGGAAACACCGGGGAGCTGTTTTTT CASSQARGNTGELFF - TRBJ2-2 - TRBV3-1
TGTGCCAGCTCTAATCCGTCCTACAATGAGCAGTTCTTC CASSNPSYNEQFF many TRBJ2-1 - TRBV7-6
TGTGCCAGCAGCTTCCCCAAGCAGGGAGGCTATGGCTACACCTTC CASSFPKQGGYGYTF many TRBJ1-2 - TRBV7-8
TGCAGTGCTAGAGATAGCGGGACGTACTCCTACGAGCAGTACTTC CSARDSGTYSYEQYF few TRBJ2-7 TRBD2 TRBV20-1
TGTGCCAGCAGCTATCCGACTAGCGGGTACAATGAGCAGTTCTTC CASSYPTSGYNEQFF many TRBJ2-1 TRBD2 TRBV7-9
TGTGCCAGCAGCATAGGGACTAGCGGGATAAGGGGGCAGTTCTTC CASSIGTSGIRGQFF many TRBJ2-1 TRBD2 TRBV5-6
TGTGCCAGCAGCACGACTACTAACGAGCAGTACTTC CASSTTTNEQYF many TRBJ2-7 - TRBV7-9
TGTGCCATCAGCCCCGGACTAGCGGGAGCTTCTGGCTACGAGCAGTACTTC CAISPGLAGASGYEQYF - TRBJ2-7 TRBD2 TRBV4-2
TGCAGTGCTAGAGACCCCGGGTTTAGCACAGATACGCAGTATTTT CSARDPGFSTDTQYF many TRBJ2-3 - TRBV20-1
TGTGCCAGCAGCTGGAGGGACAGGGGCTTGAGGGAGCAGTACTTC CASSWRDRGLREQYF few TRBJ2-7 TRBD1 TRBV5-8
TGTGCCAGCAGCCACCGCGGGCTAGCGGGAGCGAATGAGCAGTTCTTC CASSHRGLAGANEQFF many TRBJ2-1 TRBD2 TRBV3-1
TGTGCCAGCAGCAAAAGACACAGTGATACTGAAGCTTTCTTT CASSKRHSDTEAFF many TRBJ1-1 - TRBV5-5
TGCGCCAGCAGCTTGACCCCTGTTTCGGCCTCTGGGGCCAACGTCCTGACTTTC CASSLTPVSASGANVLTF many TRBJ2-6 - TRBV5-1
TGTGCCAGCAGCAAAGCGGGAGGACTTTGGAACGAGCAGTACTTC CASSKAGGLWNEQYF - TRBJ2-7 TRBD2 TRBV7-9
TGTGCCAGCAGCCAGGGGGTTGCATTCTCCGCGAAACAGTACTTC CASSQGVAFSAKQYF - TRBJ2-7 TRBD1 TRBV5-5
TGCAGTGCTAGAGTTTTACCCAGGGCGGCCACCGCCTACGAGCAGTACTTC CSARVLPRAATAYEQYF few TRBJ2-7 - TRBV20-1
TGTGCCAGGGGGGCGGGCTCGAATGAGCAGTTCTTC CARGAGSNEQFF few TRBJ2-1 - TRBV25-1
TGTGCCAGCAGCTTAGACAGCCACAATGAGCAGTTCTTC CASSLDSHNEQFF few TRBJ2-1 - TRBV11-3
TGTGCCAGCAGTTCCCCCGGGACTAGCGGATACGAGCAGTACTTC CASSSPGTSGYEQYF many TRBJ2-7 TRBD2 TRBV28
TGTGCCAGCAGCCGGGACAGGGTCTTTTTTCAAGAGACCCAGTACTTC CASSRDRVFFQETQYF - TRBJ2-5 TRBD1 TRBV14
TGTGCCAGCAGACTGGACACTGAAGCTTTCTTT CASRLDTEAFF many TRBJ1-1 - TRBV7-9
TGCGCCAGCAGCTTGAACGGGAGAGACAATGAGCAGTTCTTC CASSLNGRDNEQFF - TRBJ2-1 - TRBV5-1
TGCGCCAGCAGCATTGGACTAGCGGGAACCTACAATGAGCAGTTCTTC CASSIGLAGTYNEQFF - TRBJ2-1 TRBD2 TRBV5-1
TGCGCCAGCAGCTCCACAGATACGCAGTATTTT CASSSTDTQYF many TRBJ2-3 - TRBV5-1
TGTGCCAGCAGCTCCGGGACTAGCGGGGGGTCTGAGACCCAGTACTTC CASSSGTSGGSETQYF - TRBJ2-5 TRBD2 TRBV5-4
TGTGCCAGCAGTGTCCTCGGGTCGGATTACGAGCAGTACTTC CASSVLGSDYEQYF few TRBJ2-7 - TRBV12-3/TRBV12-4
TGTGCCACCAGCAGAGAGTGGAACTATGGCTACACCTTC CATSREWNYGYTF few TRBJ1-2 - TRBV15
TGCAGTGCTAGAGGTCTAGCGGGGATCTCCTACAATGAGCAGTTCTTC CSARGLAGISYNEQFF many TRBJ2-1 TRBD2 TRBV20-1
TGTGCCAGCAGCCCGACAGGGGGTCGGGGGACCGGGACGGAGCAGTTCTTC CASSPTGGRGTGTEQFF many TRBJ2-1 TRBD1 TRBV7-9
TGTGCCAGCAGCTTAGGTTCTGGTCGGTCCTACGAGCAGTACTTC CASSLGSGRSYEQYF many TRBJ2-7 - TRBV7-9
TGTGCCAGCAGCTCACCCGGGACAGGTCGTGCCTGGGAGCAGTTCTTC CASSSPGTGRAWEQFF many TRBJ2-1 TRBD1 TRBV7-9